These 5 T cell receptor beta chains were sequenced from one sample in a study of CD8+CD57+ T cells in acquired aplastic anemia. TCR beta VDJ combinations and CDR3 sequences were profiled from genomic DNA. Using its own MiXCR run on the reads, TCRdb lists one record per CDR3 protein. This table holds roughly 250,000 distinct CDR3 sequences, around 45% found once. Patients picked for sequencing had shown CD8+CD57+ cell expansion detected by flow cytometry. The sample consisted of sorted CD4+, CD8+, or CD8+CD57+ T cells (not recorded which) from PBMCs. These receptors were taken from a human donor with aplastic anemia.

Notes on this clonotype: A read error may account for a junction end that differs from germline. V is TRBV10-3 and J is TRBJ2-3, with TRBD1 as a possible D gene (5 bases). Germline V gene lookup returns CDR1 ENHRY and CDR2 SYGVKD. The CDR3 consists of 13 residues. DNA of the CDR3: TGTGCCAGCAGTTTAATAGGGGCTAATACGCAGTATTTT. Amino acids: CASSLIGANTQYF.

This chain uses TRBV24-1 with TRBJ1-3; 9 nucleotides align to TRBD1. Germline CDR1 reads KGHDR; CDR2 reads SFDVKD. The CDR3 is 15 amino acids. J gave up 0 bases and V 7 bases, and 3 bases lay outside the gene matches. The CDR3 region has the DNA TGTGCCACCAGGGACAGGGGAAGCTCTGGAAACACCATATATTTT. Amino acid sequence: CATRDRGSSGNTIYF.

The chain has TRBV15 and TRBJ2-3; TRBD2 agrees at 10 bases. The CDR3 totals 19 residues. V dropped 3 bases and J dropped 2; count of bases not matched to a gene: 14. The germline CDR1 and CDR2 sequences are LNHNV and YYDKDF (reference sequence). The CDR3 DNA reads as TGTGCCACCAGCAGTTACTCCCCCGGGAGCGGGAGGGTCACAGATACGCAGTATTTT. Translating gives CATSSYSPGSGRVTDTQYF.

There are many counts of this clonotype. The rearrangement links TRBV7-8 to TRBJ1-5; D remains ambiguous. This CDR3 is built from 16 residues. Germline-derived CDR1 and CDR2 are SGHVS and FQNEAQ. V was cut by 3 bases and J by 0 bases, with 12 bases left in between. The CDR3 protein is CASSLYLSVSNQPQHF. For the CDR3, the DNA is TGTGCCAGCAGCTTGTATCTCTCGGTTAGCAATCAGCCCCAGCATTTT.

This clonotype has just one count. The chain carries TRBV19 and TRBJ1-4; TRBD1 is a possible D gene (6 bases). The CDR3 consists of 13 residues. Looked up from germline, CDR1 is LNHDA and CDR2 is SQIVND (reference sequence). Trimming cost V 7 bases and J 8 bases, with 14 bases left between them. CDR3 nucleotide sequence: TGTGCCAGTATAAACAGGGAACGGGAAAAACTGTTTTTT. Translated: CASINREREKLFF.